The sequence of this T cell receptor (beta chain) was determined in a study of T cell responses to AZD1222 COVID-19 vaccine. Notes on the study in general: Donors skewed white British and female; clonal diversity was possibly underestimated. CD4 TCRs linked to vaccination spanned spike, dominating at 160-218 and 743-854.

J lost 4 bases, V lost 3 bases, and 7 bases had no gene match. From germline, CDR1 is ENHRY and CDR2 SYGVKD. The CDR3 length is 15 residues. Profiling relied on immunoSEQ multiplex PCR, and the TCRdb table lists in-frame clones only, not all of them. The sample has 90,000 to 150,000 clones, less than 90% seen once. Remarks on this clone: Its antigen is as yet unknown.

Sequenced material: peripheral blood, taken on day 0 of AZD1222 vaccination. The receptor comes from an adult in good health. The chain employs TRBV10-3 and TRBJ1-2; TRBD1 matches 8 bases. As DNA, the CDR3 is TGTGCCATCAGTGACCTCAGACAGGGGACCTATGGCTACACCTTC. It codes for CAISDLRQGTYGYTF.